This T cell receptor (beta chain) was retrieved from a study of blood T cell repertoires in COVID-19 (TCRdb year 2020). Regarding the study in general: Samples from collaborators originated in the United States, Italy and Spain and spanned both the acute and convalescent phases of COVID-19. The repertoires were released in a freely available public database intended as a resource for research on the immune response to SARS-CoV-2. Nearly every sample came with metadata listing a de-identified subject ID, COVID-19 status, age in years and sex. The material from the prospective study consisted of cDNA or gDNA derived from T cells, B-cell-depleted T cells, or PBMCs. Samples were obtained from the ongoing ImmuneRACE study (first 160 participants) and from 1,000 to 1,500 subjects provided by 6 global collaborators. Where available, HLA class I and class II types were taken from metadata supplied by the sample provider and were not determined by assay-based typing. Subjects who had been exposed to COVID-19, were actively infected with it, or had recovered from it provided the deeply sampled blood TCRbeta repertoires that made up the dataset.

This clone was seen only a few times. The target of this receptor is not known. Base qualities were left out, and no much larger clone turns up one base away. Reading from cysteine to phenylalanine, the CDR3 counts 16 amino acids. Just the 48-base CDR3 DNA is kept, in frame starting at base 1. The germline V gene provides CDR1 MGHRA and CDR2 YSYEKL. Clipping removes 4 bases from V and 4 bases from J, with 8 as the unmatched junction base count. Findings and caveats that apply to the study as a whole: Clinical and demographic metadata were provided uncurated, with the amount varying by source and participant.

The immunoSEQ Assay, a bias-controlled multiplex PCR, was used to amplify TCRbeta CDR3 regions from genomic DNA. The study's processing was this. The number of nucleated cells in each sample was estimated from the amplification of reference gene primers within the assay. To quantify the absolute abundance of each unique TCRbeta CDR3 rearrangement, sequence reads were collapsed and filtered. For each sample, productive Simpson clonality was calculated by taking the square root of Simpson's diversity index across productive rearrangements. Not all clones reach the TCRdb copy of this immuneACCESS table, which keeps in-frame sequences only. Checked studies attribute under half of the gap to unresolved V genes and leave the rest unexplained. The DNA gave D and trimming, while V, J and clone size come from that table. This sample holds over 60,000 clones; roughly 92% were observed only once. Approximately 5% of the sample lies in the top ten.

Collaborating institutions collected whole blood in K2EDTA tubes following their own protocols. For TCRbeta analysis, collaborators shipped samples as frozen whole blood, isolated PBMCs, or DNA extracted from either of those sample types. Sequencing used peripheral blood. The TCR originated in a human donor in a cohort sampled during active COVID-19. The rearrangement joined TRBV4-1 to TRBJ2-7, with 12 bases matching TRBD2. The CDR3 protein is CASSLSSGGAWYEQYF. The nucleotide sequence reads as follows: TGCGCCAGCAGCCTATCTAGCGGGGGGGCCTGGTACGAGCAGTACTTC.